This T cell receptor (beta chain) was obtained from a study of blood T cells in healthy people across ages (dated by TCRdb to about 2015). Describing the broader study: In model experiments, template switching captured roughly one uniquely barcoded TCR beta cDNA molecule for every two T cells. To avoid experimental bias, donors of different ages were spread randomly across the sequencing lanes. The study measured age-related changes in TCR beta repertoire diversity using deep sequencing normalized with unique cDNA molecular identifiers. For two donors (one aged 18 to 29 and one aged 80 or older), the study analyzed two additional independent replicas of 1 million unique cDNA reads from the same blood draw. Donors were grouped into four age groups: young (average roughly 15 years), middle-aged (over 35), aged (about 59) and long-lived (approximately 81).

The paper's findings and limits, for the study overall: The long-lived group showed more naive CD4+ T cells, fewer expanded clones and increased TCR diversity than the aged group, suggesting age selection. Observed TCR beta diversity correlated strongly with the percentage of naive T cells measured by flow cytometry. Bulk unsorted PBMC profiling prevented conclusive comparison of naive and antigen-experienced compartments. Donor CMV infection status was unknown, potentially confounding age-related changes in expanded clonotypes. Estimates of total diversity based on one million sequenced T cells were considered lower bounds and underestimates. As age increased, observed TCR beta diversity per million T cells dropped in a roughly linear way, and a significant reduction was already evident by age 40.

Systemically healthy Caucasian individuals from Russia, 39 in total and aged roughly 6 to 100 years, were included as donors. Each donor gave roughly 9 milliliters of peripheral blood, drawn into EDTA-treated Vacutainer tubes. Ficoll-Paque density-gradient centrifugation was used to isolate PBMCs, with at least 7 million obtained per sample. Total RNA was extracted from PBMCs with Trizol reagent, with at least 5.5 micrograms obtained per sample. For every donor, flow cytometry on a PBMC aliquot measured the percentage of naive CD45RAhigh/CD27high T cells. Library preparation was by 5' RACE. TCRdb shows the sequencer as Illumina HiSeq 2500. The second PCR ran for roughly 7 to 12 cycles and used a J-beta primer mix along with a sample-barcoded 5' primer. A unique molecular identifier was introduced onto each TCR beta cDNA molecule by a template-switch 5' adaptor carrying 12 random nucleotides. Each sample yielded at least 3 million CDR3-containing paired-end reads. All of the RNA was converted into first-strand cDNA using the Mint cDNA synthesis kit, with a TRBC-specific oligonucleotide serving as the primer. Following uracil-DNA glycosylase treatment, all cDNA underwent a first 18-cycle PCR with the universal primers M1SS and BC2_uni_R. The study's processing was this. For normalization, 1 million high-quality reads, each with a distinct molecular identifier, were randomly selected from each sample. Reads with shared molecular identifiers were discarded instead of being binned into consensus sequences. CDR3 identification, clonotype clustering and error correction used MiTCR with a Q25 quality threshold and the strictest error-elimination algorithm. A nonparametric unseen species model using Euler transformation provided a lower-bound estimate of total TCR beta diversity. The public reads were reprocessed in TCRdb via fastp at Q25 and MiXCR, keeping in-frame beta chains. Rows with a matching CDR3 protein are joined into one entry that keeps the most common DNA and genes. The V and J calls were determined by TCRdb, not by the authors. This sample is represented by about 730,000 distinct CDR3 sequences; approximately 39% of them were singletons. Of the sample, 20% to 25% falls within the top ten clones.

Measured from the cysteine to the phenylalanine, the CDR3 is 19 residues long. The sequence is cut down to CDR3 DNA, 57 bases in frame from base 1. Taken from the germline V gene, the CDR1 and CDR2 loops are MNHNS and SASEGT. This clonotype has only one observation. Its cognate antigen has yet to be identified. No base quality information exists; no much larger clone differs at one position. One read yields weak evidence. The sequenced material came from blood. The chain links TRBV6-1 with TRBJ2-1, and 10 junction bases match TRBD2. The tail of the sequence fits TRBJ2-7 better, so the J call may be wrong. This receptor was identified in a woman in her fifties or sixties in good health. The CDR3 here reads CASSTLPGGLAGAYNEQYF. The DNA reads TGTGCCAGCAGCACCCTTCCAGGGGGGCTAGCGGGAGCTTACAATGAGCAGTACTTC.